This T cell receptor beta chain was identified in a study of T cell responses to AZD1222 COVID-19 vaccine. Regarding the study as a whole: Vaccine-associated CD4 TCRs ranged over spike, dominating at 160-218 and 743-854. Increases in Spike-specific TCR breadth and depth were seen after two AZD1222 doses. Only after the peak T cell response were repertoires sampled.

As for this clone: Its specificity is not known.

This CDR3 is 15 amino acids long. V dropped 10 bases and J dropped 0; count of bases not matched to a gene: 3. The germline gives CDR1 ENHRY, CDR2 SYGVKD. Second doses were pooled across both intervals (about 4 or about 12 weeks). Here immunoSEQ multiplex PCR was the method, and the copy in TCRdb shows in-frame clones only, minus some. The table shows fewer than 200,000 clones, with 85% to 90% occurring only once. The input for sequencing was peripheral blood, taken 28 days after the second AZD1222 dose. The J gene is TRBJ2-6, the V gene TRBV10-3; 10 positions match TRBD1. The clonotype was recovered from an adult who received the AZD1222 COVID-19 vaccine. CDR3 sequence (DNA): TGTGCCACAGGGACAGGGGACTCTGGGGCCAACGTCCTGACTTTC. Encoded protein: CATGTGDSGANVLTF.